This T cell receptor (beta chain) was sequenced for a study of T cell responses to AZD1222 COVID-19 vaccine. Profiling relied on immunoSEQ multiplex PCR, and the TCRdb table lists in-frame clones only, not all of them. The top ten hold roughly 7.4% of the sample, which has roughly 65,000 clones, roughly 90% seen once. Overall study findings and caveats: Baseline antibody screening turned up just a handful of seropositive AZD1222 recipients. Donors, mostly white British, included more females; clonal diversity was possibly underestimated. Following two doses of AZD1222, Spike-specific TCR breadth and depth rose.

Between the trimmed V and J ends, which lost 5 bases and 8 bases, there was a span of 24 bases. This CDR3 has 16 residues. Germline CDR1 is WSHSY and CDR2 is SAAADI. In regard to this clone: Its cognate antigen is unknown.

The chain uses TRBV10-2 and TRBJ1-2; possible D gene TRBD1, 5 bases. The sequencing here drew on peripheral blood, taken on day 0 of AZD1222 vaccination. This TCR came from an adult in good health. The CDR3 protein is CASSSGPTDGVGGYTF. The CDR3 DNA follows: TGCGCCAGCAGTTCGGGACCGACAGACGGAGTGGGAGGCTACACCTTC.